Below, 3 T cell receptor beta chains from the same sample are listed, as sequenced in a study of T cell responses to AZD1222 COVID-19 vaccine. Only in-frame clones appear in the TCRdb table, and some are missing; sequencing was by immunoSEQ multiplex PCR. The sample comprises some 150,000 clones, approximately 90% of which are singletons, and approximately 1.6% rests with the top ten. The sample was peripheral blood, taken on day 0 of AZD1222 vaccination. These receptor sequences come from an adult in good health.

V and J are TRBV6-6 and TRBJ2-1; perhaps TRBD1 as D (5 bases). The CDR3 loop spans 17 amino acids. Deletions cut 5 bases from V and 3 bases from J, with 20 bases between. The germline CDR1 and CDR2 sequences are MNHNY and SVGAGI (reference sequence). CDR3 sequence: CASSLRQRPRGYNEQFF. The CDR3, as DNA: TGTGCCAGCAGTCTCCGACAGAGGCCAAGGGGCTACAATGAGCAGTTCTTC.

The rearrangement uses TRBV28 and TRBJ1-6; 7 bases agree with TRBD1. V lost 5 bases and J lost 9; bases outside the gene matches: 7. This CDR3 spans 14 amino acids. Per germline, CDR1 MDHEN and CDR2 SYDVKM. CDR3 DNA: TGTGCCAGCAGTCCAGGGGGGCAGGCTTCACCCCTCCACTTT. It yields the protein CASSPGGQASPLHF.

The V call is TRBV5-5, the J call TRBJ1-5, with 8 bases identical to TRBD1. The CDR3 length is 16 residues. V lost 3 bases and J lost 7; bases outside the gene matches: 12. Germline loops: CDR1 SGHKS, CDR2 YYEKEE (reference sequence). This chain's CDR3 is CASSSRVRTGYQPQHF. The CDR3 DNA reads TGTGCCAGCAGCTCTAGGGTACGGACAGGGTACCAGCCCCAGCATTTT.